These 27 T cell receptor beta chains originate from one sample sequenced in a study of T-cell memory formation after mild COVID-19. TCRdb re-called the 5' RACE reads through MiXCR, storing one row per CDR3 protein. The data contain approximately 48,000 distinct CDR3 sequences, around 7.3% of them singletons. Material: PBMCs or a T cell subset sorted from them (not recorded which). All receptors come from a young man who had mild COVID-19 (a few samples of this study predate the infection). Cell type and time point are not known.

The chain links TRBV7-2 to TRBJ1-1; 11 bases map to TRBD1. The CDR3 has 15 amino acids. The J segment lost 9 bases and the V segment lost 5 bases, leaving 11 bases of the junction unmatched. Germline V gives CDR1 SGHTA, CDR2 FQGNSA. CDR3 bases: TGTGCCAGCAGCAACCGGGACAGGGGGATATACCAAGCTTTCTTT. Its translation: CASSNRDRGIYQAFF.

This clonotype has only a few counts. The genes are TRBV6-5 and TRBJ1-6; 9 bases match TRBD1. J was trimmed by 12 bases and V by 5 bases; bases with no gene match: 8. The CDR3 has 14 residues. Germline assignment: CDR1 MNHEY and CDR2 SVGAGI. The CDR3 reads CASSIRDRALPLHF. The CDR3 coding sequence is TGTGCCAGCAGTATCCGGGACAGGGCTCTACCCCTCCACTTT.

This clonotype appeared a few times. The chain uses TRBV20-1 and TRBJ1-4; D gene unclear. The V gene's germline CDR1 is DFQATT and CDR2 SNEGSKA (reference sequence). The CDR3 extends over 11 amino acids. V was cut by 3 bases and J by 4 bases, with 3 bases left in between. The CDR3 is CSARNNEKLFF. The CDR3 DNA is TGCAGTGCTAGGAATAATGAAAAACTGTTTTTT.

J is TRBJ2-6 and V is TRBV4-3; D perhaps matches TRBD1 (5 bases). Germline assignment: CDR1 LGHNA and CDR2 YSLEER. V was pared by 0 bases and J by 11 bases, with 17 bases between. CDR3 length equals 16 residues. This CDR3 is CASSQEQASVVDVLTF. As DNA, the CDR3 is TGCGCCAGCAGCCAAGAACAGGCCTCGGTGGTAGACGTCCTGACTTTC.

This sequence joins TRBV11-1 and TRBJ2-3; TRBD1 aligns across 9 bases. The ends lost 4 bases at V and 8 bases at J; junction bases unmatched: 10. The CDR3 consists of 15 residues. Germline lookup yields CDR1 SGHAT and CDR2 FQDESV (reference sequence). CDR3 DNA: TGTGCCAGCAGCTCCAGGACAGGGGTTCGTGTTACGCAGTATTTT. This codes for CASSSRTGVRVTQYF.

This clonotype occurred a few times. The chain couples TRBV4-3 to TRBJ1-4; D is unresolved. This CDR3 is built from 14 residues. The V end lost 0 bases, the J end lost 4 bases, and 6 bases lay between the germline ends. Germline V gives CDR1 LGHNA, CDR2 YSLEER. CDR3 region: CASSQDQINEKLFF. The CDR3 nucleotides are TGCGCCAGCAGCCAAGATCAAATTAATGAAAAACTGTTTTTT.

CDR3 bases: TGTGCCAGCTCACCCCCGGGACCTAACACTGAAGCTTTCTTT. Amino acid sequence: CASSPPGPNTEAFF. This rearrangement joins TRBV18 to TRBJ1-1; D might be TRBD1 (5 bases). V gave up 3 bases and J gave up 2 bases, with 10 bases separating them. Looked up from germline, CDR1 is KGHSH and CDR2 is LQKENI. The CDR3 totals 14 residues.

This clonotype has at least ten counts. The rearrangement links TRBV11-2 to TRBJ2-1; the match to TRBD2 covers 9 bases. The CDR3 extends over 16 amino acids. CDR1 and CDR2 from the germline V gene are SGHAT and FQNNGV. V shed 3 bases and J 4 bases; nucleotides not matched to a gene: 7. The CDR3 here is CASSFHSGGYYNEQFF. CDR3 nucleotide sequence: TGTGCCAGCAGCTTCCATAGCGGGGGATATTACAATGAGCAGTTCTTC. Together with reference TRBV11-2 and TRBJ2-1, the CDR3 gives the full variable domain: EAGVAQSPRYKIIEKRQSVAFWCNPISGHATLYWYQQILGQGPKLLIQFQNNGVVDDSQLPKDRFSAERLKGVDSTLKIQPAKLEDSAVYLCASSFHSGGYYNEQFFGPGTRLTVL.

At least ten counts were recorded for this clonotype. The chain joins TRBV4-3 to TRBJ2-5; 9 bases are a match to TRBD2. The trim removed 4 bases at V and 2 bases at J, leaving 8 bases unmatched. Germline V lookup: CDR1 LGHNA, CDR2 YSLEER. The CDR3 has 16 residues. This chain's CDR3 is CASSPFASGEQETQYF. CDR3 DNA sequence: TGCGCCAGCAGCCCGTTTGCTAGCGGGGAGCAAGAGACCCAGTACTTC.

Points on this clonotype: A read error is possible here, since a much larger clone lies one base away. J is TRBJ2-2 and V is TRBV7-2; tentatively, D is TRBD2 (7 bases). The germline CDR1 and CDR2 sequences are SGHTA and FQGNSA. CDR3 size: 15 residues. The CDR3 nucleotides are TGTGCCAGCAGCTTAGCCGGGGGGCGGACCGTGGAGCTGTTTTTT. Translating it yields CASSLAGGRTVELFF.

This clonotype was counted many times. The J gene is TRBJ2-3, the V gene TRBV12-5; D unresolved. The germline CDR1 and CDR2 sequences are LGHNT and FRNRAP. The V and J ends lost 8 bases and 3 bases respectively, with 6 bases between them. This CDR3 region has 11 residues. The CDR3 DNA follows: TGTGCTAGTCTGAGAACAGATACGCAGTATTTT. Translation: CASLRTDTQYF.

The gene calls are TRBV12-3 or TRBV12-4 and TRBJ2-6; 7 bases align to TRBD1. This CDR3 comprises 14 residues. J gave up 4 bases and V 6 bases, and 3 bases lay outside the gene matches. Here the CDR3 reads CASRGTDGANVLTF. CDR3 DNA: TGTGCCAGCAGGGGGACAGACGGGGCCAACGTCCTGACTTTC.

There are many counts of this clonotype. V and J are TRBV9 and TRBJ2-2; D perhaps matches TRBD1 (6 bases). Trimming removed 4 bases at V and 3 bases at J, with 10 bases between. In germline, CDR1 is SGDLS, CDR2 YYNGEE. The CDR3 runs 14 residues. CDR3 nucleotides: TGTGCCAGCAGCCCCAGGACAGACACCGGGGAGCTGTTTTTT. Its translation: CASSPRTDTGELFF.

CDR3 coding DNA: TGTGCCAGCAGTGGAACCGATCCCTATCAGCCCCAGCATTTT. It encodes CASSGTDPYQPQHF. The genes are TRBV2 and TRBJ1-5; D gene ambiguous. The CDR3 is 14 residues long. V dropped 4 bases and J dropped 5 bases, with 12 bases sitting between them. Germline V lookup: CDR1 SNHLY, CDR2 FYNNEI.

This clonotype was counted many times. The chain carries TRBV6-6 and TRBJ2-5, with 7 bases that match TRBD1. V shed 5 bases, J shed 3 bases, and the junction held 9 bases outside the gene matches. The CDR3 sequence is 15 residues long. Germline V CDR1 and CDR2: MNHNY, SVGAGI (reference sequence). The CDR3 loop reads CASSPPGTVKETQYF. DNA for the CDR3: TGTGCCAGCAGTCCCCCCGGGACAGTAAAAGAGACCCAGTACTTC.

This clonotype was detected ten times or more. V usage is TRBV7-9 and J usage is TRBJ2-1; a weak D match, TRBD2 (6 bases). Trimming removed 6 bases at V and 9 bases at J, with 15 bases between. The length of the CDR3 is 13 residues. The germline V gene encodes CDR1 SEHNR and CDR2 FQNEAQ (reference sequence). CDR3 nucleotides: TGTGCCAGCAGGTCTCAGGGAGGCGCTGAGCAGTTCTTC. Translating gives CASRSQGGAEQFF.

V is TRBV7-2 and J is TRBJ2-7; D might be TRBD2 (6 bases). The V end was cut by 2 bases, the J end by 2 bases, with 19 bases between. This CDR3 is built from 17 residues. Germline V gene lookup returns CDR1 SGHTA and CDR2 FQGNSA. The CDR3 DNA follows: TGTGCCAGCAGCTTAACACTAGCTGGCGGGCGCCCCTACGAGCAGTACTTC. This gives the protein CASSLTLAGGRPYEQYF.

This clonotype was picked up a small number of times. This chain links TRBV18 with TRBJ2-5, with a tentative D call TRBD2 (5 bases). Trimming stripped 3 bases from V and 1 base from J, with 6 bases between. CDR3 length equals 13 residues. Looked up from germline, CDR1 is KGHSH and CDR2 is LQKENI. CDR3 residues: CASSPAGQETQYF. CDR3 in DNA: TGTGCCAGCTCACCGGCGGGCCAAGAGACCCAGTACTTC.

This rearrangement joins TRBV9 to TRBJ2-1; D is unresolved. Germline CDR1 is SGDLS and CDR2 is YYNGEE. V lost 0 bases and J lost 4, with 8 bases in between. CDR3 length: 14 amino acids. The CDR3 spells CASSVVGSYNEQFF. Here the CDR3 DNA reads TGTGCCAGCAGCGTAGTAGGCAGTTACAATGAGCAGTTCTTC.

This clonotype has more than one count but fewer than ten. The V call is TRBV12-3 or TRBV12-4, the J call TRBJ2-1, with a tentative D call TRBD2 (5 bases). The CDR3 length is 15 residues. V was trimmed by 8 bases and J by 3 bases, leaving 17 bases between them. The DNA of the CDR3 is TGTGCCAGCTCCCGGAGGAGACTCCACTACAATGAGCAGTTCTTC. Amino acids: CASSRRRLHYNEQFF.

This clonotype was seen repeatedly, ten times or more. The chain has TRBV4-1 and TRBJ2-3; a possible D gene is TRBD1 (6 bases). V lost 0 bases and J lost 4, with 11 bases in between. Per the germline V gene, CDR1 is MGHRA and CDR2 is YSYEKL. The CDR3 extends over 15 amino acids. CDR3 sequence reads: CASSQETGWADTQYF. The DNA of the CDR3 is TGCGCCAGCAGCCAAGAAACAGGGTGGGCAGATACGCAGTATTTT.

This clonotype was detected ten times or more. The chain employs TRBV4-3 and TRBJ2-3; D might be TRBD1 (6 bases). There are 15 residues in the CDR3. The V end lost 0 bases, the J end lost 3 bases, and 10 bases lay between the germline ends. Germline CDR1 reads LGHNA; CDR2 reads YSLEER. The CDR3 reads CASSQDPQGTDTQYF. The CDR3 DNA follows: TGCGCCAGCAGCCAAGACCCACAGGGAACAGATACGCAGTATTTT.

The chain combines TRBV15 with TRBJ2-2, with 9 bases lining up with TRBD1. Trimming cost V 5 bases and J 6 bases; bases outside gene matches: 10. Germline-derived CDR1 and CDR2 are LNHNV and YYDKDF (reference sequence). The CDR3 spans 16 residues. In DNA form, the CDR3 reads TGTGCCACCAGCGCCCGACAGGGGGTTTATGCCGGGGAGCTGTTTTTT. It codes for CATSARQGVYAGELFF.

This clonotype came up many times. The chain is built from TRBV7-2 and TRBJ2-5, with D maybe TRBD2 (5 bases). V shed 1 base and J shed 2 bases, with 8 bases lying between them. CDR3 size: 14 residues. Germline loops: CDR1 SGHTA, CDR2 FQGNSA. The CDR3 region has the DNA TGTGCCAGCAGCTTAGGGAGCGGTCAAGAGACCCAGTACTTC. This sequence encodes CASSLGSGQETQYF. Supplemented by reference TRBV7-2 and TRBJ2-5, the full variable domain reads GAGVSQSPSNKVTEKGKDVELRCDPISGHTALYWYRQSLGQGLEFLIYFQGNSAPDKSGLPSDRFSAERTGGSVSTLTIQRTQQEDSAVYLCASSLGSGQETQYFGPGTRLLVL.

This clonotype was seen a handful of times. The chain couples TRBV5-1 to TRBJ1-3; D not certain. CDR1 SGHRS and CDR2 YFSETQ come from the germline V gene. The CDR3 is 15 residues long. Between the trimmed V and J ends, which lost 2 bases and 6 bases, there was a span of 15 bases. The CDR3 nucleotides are TGCGCCAGCAGCTTATTCGGGGTCGCGGAAAACACCATATATTTT. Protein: CASSLFGVAENTIYF.

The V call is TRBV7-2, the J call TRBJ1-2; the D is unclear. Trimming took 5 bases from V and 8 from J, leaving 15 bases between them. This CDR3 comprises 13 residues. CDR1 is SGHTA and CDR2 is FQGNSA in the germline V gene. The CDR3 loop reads CASSPGLGYGYTF. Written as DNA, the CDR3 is TGTGCCAGCAGCCCGGGTTTGGGTTACGGCTACACCTTC.

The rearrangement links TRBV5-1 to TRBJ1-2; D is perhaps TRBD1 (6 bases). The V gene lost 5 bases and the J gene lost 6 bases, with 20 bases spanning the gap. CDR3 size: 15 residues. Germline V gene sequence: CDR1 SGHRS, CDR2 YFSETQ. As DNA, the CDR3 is TGCGCCAGCAGGCCGGTACTGGCAGGGGTTGATGGCTACACCTTC. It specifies CASRPVLAGVDGYTF.